Shown below are 17 T cell receptor beta chains from a single sample sequenced in a study of radiotherapy plus CTLA-4 blockade in lung cancer. Here immunoSEQ multiplex PCR was the method, and the copy in TCRdb shows in-frame clones only, minus some. The table includes 45,000 to 60,000 clones, 82% detected once. Here the sequenced sample was peripheral blood, taken from a patient treated with radiotherapy plus ipilimumab. These receptors were collected from a human donor with non-small cell lung cancer who had stable disease on radiotherapy plus ipilimumab.

This chain links TRBV7-9 with TRBJ2-3; 14 bases are a match to TRBD2. Germline V CDR1 and CDR2: SEHNR, FQNEAQ (reference sequence). The CDR3 runs to 16 residues. Trimming took 5 bases from V and 5 from J; bases not matched to a gene: 6. CDR3 residues: CASSHLTSGRGDTQYF. DNA for the CDR3: TGTGCCAGCAGCCACCTGACTAGCGGGAGGGGAGATACGCAGTATTTT.

This CDR3 reads CASSVSGTSGRNDTQYF. CDR3 nucleotide sequence: TGTGCCAGCAGCGTATCCGGGACTAGCGGGAGGAACGATACGCAGTATTTT. This chain joins TRBV9 and TRBJ2-3; TRBD2 aligns across 15 bases. Germline V lookup: CDR1 SGDLS, CDR2 YYNGEE. J was trimmed by 6 bases and V by 1 base; bases with no gene match: 6. This CDR3 comprises 17 residues.

The chain employs TRBV28 and TRBJ1-2, with 8 bases matching TRBD1. Unmatched junction bases numbered 10, after V lost 6 bases and J lost 4 bases. Germline V lookup: CDR1 MDHEN, CDR2 SYDVKM. The CDR3 spans 15 residues. As DNA, the CDR3 is TGTGCCAGCAGAACTGGACAGGGTTTAGTCTATGGCTACACCTTC. Protein sequence: CASRTGQGLVYGYTF.

The chain combines TRBV9 with TRBJ2-5; 7 nucleotides line up with TRBD1. V shed 4 bases, J shed 2 bases, and the junction held 8 bases outside the gene matches. There are 15 residues in the CDR3. CDR1 and CDR2 (germline): SGDLS, YYNGEE. As DNA, the CDR3 is TGTGCCAGCAGCCCTCGGGACAGTGGGCAAGAGACCCAGTACTTC. Translated, it gives CASSPRDSGQETQYF.

The chain employs TRBV7-3 and TRBJ1-1, with 7 bases matching TRBD1. Germline loops: CDR1 SGHTA, CDR2 FQGTGA. This CDR3 is 14 amino acids long. The trim removed 4 bases at V and 6 bases at J, leaving 8 bases unmatched. The CDR3 here is CASSSLGQESEAFF. CDR3 in DNA: TGTGCCAGCAGCTCCCTTGGACAGGAGTCTGAAGCTTTCTTT.

The chain combines TRBV7-9 with TRBJ1-1; no clear D gene. Germline assignment: CDR1 SEHNR and CDR2 FQNEAQ (reference sequence). Trimming took off 2 bases at V and 0 bases at J, with 10 bases between the two ends. This CDR3 contains 15 residues. CDR3 in DNA: TGTGCCAGCAGCTTAATGGAGGGAGTGAACACTGAAGCTTTCTTT. This gives the protein CASSLMEGVNTEAFF.

The chain carries TRBV28 and TRBJ2-2, with 7 bases lining up with TRBD1. Germline V gives CDR1 MDHEN, CDR2 SYDVKM. The CDR3 extends over 15 amino acids. J lost 1 base, V lost 10 bases, and 9 bases had no gene match. This CDR3 is CATRSDRVNTGELFF. The CDR3 nucleotides are TGTGCCACCCGTTCTGACAGGGTGAACACCGGGGAGCTGTTTTTT. The full variable domain, rest sourced from reference TRBV28 and TRBJ2-2, is DVKVTQSSRYLVKRTGEKVFLECVQDMDHENMFWYRQDPGLGLRLIYFSYDVKMKEKGDIPEGYSVSREKKERFSLILESASTNQTSMYLCATRSDRVNTGELFFGEGSRLTVL.

This chain connects TRBV7-2 to TRBJ1-1; 7 nucleotides line up with TRBD1. This CDR3 is 14 amino acids long. Germline values: CDR1 SGHTA, CDR2 FQGNSA. With V trimmed by 5 bases and J by 5 bases, 8 bases remained unmatched. The CDR3 protein is CASSPRQGRTEAFF. CDR3 coding DNA: TGTGCCAGCAGCCCGAGACAGGGCCGAACTGAAGCTTTCTTT.

This chain joins TRBV7-3 and TRBJ2-3; 7 bases line up with TRBD2. The CDR3 spans 17 residues. The V segment lost 4 bases and the J segment 0 bases; nucleotides outside the gene matches: 10. CDR1 is SGHTA, CDR2 FQGTGA, per germline. The CDR3 region is CASSSSRGEGSTDTQYF. CDR3 sequence (DNA): TGTGCCAGCAGCTCGTCACGTGGGGAGGGAAGCACAGATACGCAGTATTTT.

This clone was found once. This chain joins TRBV7-3 and TRBJ1-2; TRBD1 might be the D (6 bases). Between the trimmed V and J ends, which lost 1 base and 2 bases, there was a span of 11 bases. The CDR3 is 15 amino acids. Germline V lookup: CDR1 SGHTA, CDR2 FQGTGA. CDR3 DNA: TGTGCCAGCAGCTTAATAGGGGGAGTAAACTATGGCTACACCTTC. Residues: CASSLIGGVNYGYTF. Complete variable domain (other parts from reference TRBV7-3 and TRBJ1-2): GAGVSQTPSNKVTEKGKYVELRCDPISGHTALYWYRQSLGQGPEFLIYFQGTGAADDSGLPNDRFFAVRPEGSVSTLKIQRTERGDSAVYLCASSLIGGVNYGYTFGSGTRLTVV.

V usage is TRBV9 and J usage is TRBJ2-5; 7 nucleotides agree with TRBD2. CDR3 length: 17 residues. Germline CDR1 is SGDLS and CDR2 is YYNGEE. The ends lost 0 bases at V and 3 bases at J; junction bases unmatched: 11. The CDR3 DNA reads as TGTGCCAGCAGCGTAGCGGGAGGAGGTGGGGTCGAAGAGACCCAGTACTTC. It translates to CASSVAGGGGVEETQYF.

This clone was recorded a few times. The rearrangement joins TRBV5-1 to TRBJ2-5; 8 bases agree with TRBD1. The CDR3 has 15 amino acids. The germline V gene has CDR1 SGHRS and CDR2 YFSETQ. V lost 4 bases and J lost 2; bases outside the gene matches: 7. DNA for the CDR3: TGCGCCAGCAGCCCAGGGGGCGCAGGGCAAGAGACCCAGTACTTC. This codes for CASSPGGAGQETQYF.

The V call is TRBV7-2, the J call TRBJ2-5, with TRBD2 identical over 8 bases. The CDR3 length is 15 residues. Germline CDR1 reads SGHTA; CDR2 reads FQGNSA. The V and J ends lost 5 bases and 1 base, in that order; junction bases with no gene match: 6. The CDR3 sequence: CASSQDREGQETQYF. The CDR3, as DNA: TGTGCCAGCAGCCAAGATCGGGAGGGCCAAGAGACCCAGTACTTC.

This clone was recorded once. The V gene is TRBV30, the J gene TRBJ2-5; no clear D. The CDR3 totals 15 residues. V lost 5 bases to trimming and J lost 2 bases, with 18 bases between them. Germline lookup yields CDR1 GTSNPN and CDR2 SVGIG (reference sequence). The CDR3 protein is CAWESPLEWQETQYF. The CDR3 DNA reads as TGTGCCTGGGAGTCCCCTCTTGAGTGGCAAGAGACCCAGTACTTC.

The chain carries TRBV18 and TRBJ2-1; 15 bases align to TRBD2. V shed 1 base and J 7 bases; nucleotides not matched to a gene: 5. CDR1 is KGHSH, CDR2 LQKENI, per germline. The CDR3 contains 17 residues. In nucleotides, the CDR3 is TGTGCCAGCTCACCACGCGTCGGGACTAGCGGGAGGAATGAGCAGTTCTTC. It specifies CASSPRVGTSGRNEQFF.

This clone was seen only a few times. The chain joins TRBV11-3 to TRBJ2-7, with 8 bases identical to TRBD1. The germline gives CDR1 SGHNT, CDR2 YENEEA. V dropped 5 bases and J dropped 3; count of bases not matched to a gene: 3. The CDR3 spans 13 residues. The CDR3 DNA reads TGTGCCAGCAGCCGACAGGGGAGCTACGAGCAGTACTTC. This gives the protein CASSRQGSYEQYF.

This chain's CDR3 is CATQGGGKGSYNEQFF. The CDR3 DNA is TGTGCCACCCAAGGGGGGGGGAAGGGCTCCTACAATGAGCAGTTCTTC. The chain has TRBV19 and TRBJ2-1; D possibly corresponds to TRBD2 (7 bases). CDR1 is LNHDA and CDR2 is SQIVND in the germline V gene (reference sequence). The CDR3 consists of 16 residues. V lost 10 bases and J 0 bases, leaving 19 bases between the germline ends.